A selection of T cell receptor beta chains follows, all from one sample in a study of cytotoxic CD8 clonotypes in ibrutinib-treated CLL. Here immunoSEQ multiplex PCR was the method, and the copy in TCRdb shows in-frame clones only, minus some. The table records 270,000 or so clones, 70% to 80% of them present only once. This specimen consisted of PBMCs, obtained at disease progression, from a patient treated with ibrutinib. The receptors here all came from a human donor with chronic lymphocytic leukemia. Each CDR3 is given with its conserved first and last residue. D genes are given only for firm matches. Expanded clones get a size class; other rows say once, few or many, or leave the size out.

v_call: TRBV7-3; clone_size: .; d_call: .; j_call: TRBJ2-2; cdr3_nt: TGTGCCAGCAGCTTACGGGGAACCGGGGAGCTGTTTTTT; cdr3_aa: CASSLRGTGELFF
v_call: TRBV7-8; clone_size: few; d_call: TRBD1; j_call: TRBJ1-2; cdr3_nt: TGTGCCAGCAGCCCCCGACAGGGGAACTATGGCTACACCTTC; cdr3_aa: CASSPRQGNYGYTF
v_call: TRBV7-8; clone_size: .; d_call: .; j_call: TRBJ1-4; cdr3_nt: TGTGCCAGCAGCCGCGGCGCCCGGACAACTAATGAAAAACTGTTTTTT; cdr3_aa: CASSRGARTTNEKLFF
v_call: TRBV5-1; clone_size: .; d_call: TRBD1; j_call: TRBJ1-5; cdr3_nt: TGCGCCAGCAGCTCCCCCACAGGGGGAAGGGCGAATCAGCCCCAGCATTTT; cdr3_aa: CASSSPTGGRANQPQHF
v_call: TRBV28; clone_size: .; d_call: TRBD1; j_call: TRBJ2-2; cdr3_nt: TGTGCCAGCAGTACAGGGGGCTGGGACACCGGGGAGCTGTTTTTT; cdr3_aa: CASSTGGWDTGELFF
v_call: TRBV25-1; clone_size: once; d_call: .; j_call: TRBJ2-7; cdr3_nt: TGTGCCAGCAGTGGTTACACAGGGTACGTAATCAACGAGCAGTACTTC; cdr3_aa: CASSGYTGYVINEQYF
v_call: TRBV20-1; clone_size: .; d_call: .; j_call: TRBJ2-7; cdr3_nt: TGCAGTGCTAGAAGGAGGAACGAGCAGTACTTC; cdr3_aa: CSARRRNEQYF
v_call: TRBV7-9; clone_size: .; d_call: .; j_call: TRBJ1-3; cdr3_nt: TGTGCCAGCAGCTTAGCTACATTCAACTCTGGAAACACCATATATTTT; cdr3_aa: CASSLATFNSGNTIYF
v_call: TRBV27; clone_size: .; d_call: TRBD1; j_call: TRBJ1-4; cdr3_nt: TGTGCCAGCACCGAGACAGGGGATGCAACTAATGAAAAACTGTTTTTT; cdr3_aa: CASTETGDATNEKLFF
v_call: TRBV7-3; clone_size: .; d_call: .; j_call: TRBJ2-7; cdr3_nt: TGTGCCAGCAGCTTAAGGGACGCGGGTAGGGACGAGCAGTACTTC; cdr3_aa: CASSLRDAGRDEQYF
v_call: TRBV9; clone_size: .; d_call: .; j_call: TRBJ2-4; cdr3_nt: TGTGCCAGCAGCGCGGGACTCAGAGGGAACATTCAGTACTTC; cdr3_aa: CASSAGLRGNIQYF
v_call: TRBV13; clone_size: .; d_call: .; j_call: TRBJ2-7; cdr3_nt: TGTGCCAGCAGCACCCAACAGGGTAGGTCTTACGAGCAGTACTTC; cdr3_aa: CASSTQQGRSYEQYF
v_call: TRBV5-1; clone_size: .; d_call: .; j_call: TRBJ2-3; cdr3_nt: TGCGCCAGCAGCTTGGTGTCTAGCGAGGGTACGCAGTATTTT; cdr3_aa: CASSLVSSEGTQYF